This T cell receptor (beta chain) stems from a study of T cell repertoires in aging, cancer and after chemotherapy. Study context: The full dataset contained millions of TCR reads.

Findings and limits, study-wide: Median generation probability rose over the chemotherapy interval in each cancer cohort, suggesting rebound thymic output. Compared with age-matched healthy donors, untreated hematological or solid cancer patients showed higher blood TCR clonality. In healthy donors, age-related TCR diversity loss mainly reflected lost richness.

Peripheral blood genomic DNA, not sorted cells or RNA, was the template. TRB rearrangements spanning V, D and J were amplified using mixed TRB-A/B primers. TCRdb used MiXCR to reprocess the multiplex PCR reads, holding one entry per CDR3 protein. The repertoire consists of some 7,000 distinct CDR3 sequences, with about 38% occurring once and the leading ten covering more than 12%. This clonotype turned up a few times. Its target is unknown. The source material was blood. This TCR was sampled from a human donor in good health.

The CDR3 loop is CASSYGGGEIEQFF. The CDR3 DNA is TGTGCCAGCAGTTACGGGGGAGGGGAAATCGAGCAGTTCTTC. This chain links TRBV6-2 or TRBV6-3 with TRBJ2-1, with 7 bases matching TRBD2. This CDR3 is built from 14 residues. With V trimmed by 2 bases and J by 10 bases, 8 bases remained unmatched. Germline CDR1 is MNHEY and CDR2 is SVGEGT.